The 15 T cell receptor beta chains below were found in one sample sequenced in a study of blood T cell repertoires in COVID-19. Assay: immunoSEQ multiplex PCR; the TCRdb copy retains only in-frame clones and omits some. The table records nearly 350,000 clones, around nine tenths of them present only once. The sequenced material came from peripheral blood. The receptors stem from a woman aged 18-29 years who had recovered from COVID-19.

The V gene is TRBV5-6, the J gene TRBJ2-3, with a weak D call TRBD1 (5 bases). The CDR3 is made up of 15 amino acids. In germline, CDR1 is SGHDT, CDR2 YYEEEE. V was trimmed by 0 bases and J by 2 bases, leaving 10 bases between them. The CDR3 protein is CASSLAGIFTDTQYF. CDR3 nucleotide sequence: TGTGCCAGCAGCTTGGCAGGGATATTCACAGATACGCAGTATTTT.

The chain is built from TRBV19 and TRBJ2-7, with D unresolved. Trimming pared 2 bases from V and 6 bases from J, leaving 11 bases between. The germline gives CDR1 LNHDA, CDR2 SQIVND (reference sequence). The CDR3 loop spans 13 amino acids. This CDR3 reads CASSITSDGEQYV. CDR3 in DNA: TGTGCCAGTAGTATAACGAGCGACGGCGAGCAGTACGTC.

V is TRBV6-2 or TRBV6-3 and J is TRBJ2-2, with D possibly matching TRBD2 (6 bases). The CDR3 has 15 amino acids. Germline V gene sequence: CDR1 MNHEY, CDR2 SVGEGT. The V end lost 2 bases, the J end lost 5 bases, and 12 bases lay between the germline ends. CDR3 DNA: TGTGCCAGCAGTTACATAGGAGGGAGTACCGGGGAGCTGTTTTTT. Encoded protein: CASSYIGGSTGELFF.

The gene calls are TRBV7-2 and TRBJ2-3, with 7 bases identical to TRBD2. V lost 7 bases and J lost 1; bases outside the gene matches: 2. Germline V gene sequence: CDR1 SGHTA, CDR2 FQGNSA. The CDR3 extends over 13 amino acids. For the CDR3, the DNA is TGTGCCAGCACTCGGGGGGGCACAGATACGCAGTATTTT. Protein product: CASTRGGTDTQYF.

This sequence joins TRBV28 and TRBJ1-5; perhaps TRBD1 as D (6 bases). With 1 base removed from V and 2 bases from J, the gap between germline ends came to 9 bases. Germline CDR1 is MDHEN and CDR2 is SYDVKM. The CDR3 contains 15 residues. CDR3 loop: CASSLSDRRNQPQHF. The CDR3 nucleotides read TGTGCCAGCAGTTTATCGGACAGACGCAATCAGCCCCAGCATTTT.

CDR3 sequence (DNA): TGCGCCAGCAGCCAAGCTCAACTGACTAATGAAAAACTGTTTTTT. Translating it yields CASSQAQLTNEKLFF. This chain joins TRBV4-1 and TRBJ1-4; D is unresolved. This CDR3 has 15 residues. The ends were cut back, 1 base at V and 2 bases at J, with 8 bases in the middle. Germline loops: CDR1 MGHRA, CDR2 YSYEKL.

This clone was observed a few times. The gene calls are TRBV6-2 or TRBV6-3 and TRBJ2-7; TRBD1 agrees at 7 bases. The V gene end was trimmed by 4 bases and the J gene end by 5 bases; junction bases not matched to a gene: 5. Germline V gene data show CDR1 as MNHEY and CDR2 as SVGEGT. This CDR3 contains 13 residues. The CDR3 protein is CASSFGQVDEQYV. CDR3 coding DNA: TGTGCCAGCAGTTTCGGACAGGTAGACGAGCAGTACGTC.

J is TRBJ2-1 and V is TRBV6-5; 9 bases agree with TRBD2. After removal of 6 bases from V and 4 bases from J, the junction contained 7 bases not matched to a gene. This CDR3 region has 15 residues. Germline V gene data show CDR1 as MNHEY and CDR2 as SVGAGI. CDR3 bases: TGTGCCAGCAGGGGACTAGCCATAAAGTACAATGAGCAGTTCTTC. The encoded protein is CASRGLAIKYNEQFF.

This clone was seen once. V usage is TRBV30 and J usage is TRBJ2-1, with 9 bases lining up with TRBD2. Germline CDR1 and CDR2: GTSNPN and SVGIG (reference sequence). This CDR3 region has 15 residues. J was trimmed by 6 bases and V by 5 bases; bases with no gene match: 11. CDR3 coding DNA: TGTGCCTGGTCGTTCGCGGGAGGGTTTTTCAATGAGCAGTTCTTC. It specifies CAWSFAGGFFNEQFF.

The chain couples TRBV15 to TRBJ1-2; the match to TRBD1 covers 8 bases. This CDR3 comprises 14 residues. Germline assignment: CDR1 LNHNV and CDR2 YYDKDF (reference sequence). J gave up 4 bases and V 0 bases, and 1 base lay outside the gene matches. CDR3 sequence reads: CATSRDGTGYGYTF. CDR3 in DNA: TGTGCCACCAGCAGAGATGGGACAGGCTATGGCTACACCTTC.

This chain joins TRBV29-1 and TRBJ2-1; the D gene is possibly TRBD2 (6 bases). V lost 7 bases and J 3 bases, leaving 16 bases between the germline ends. CDR3 length equals 14 residues. Germline CDR1 is SQVTM and CDR2 is ANQGSEA. The DNA of the CDR3 is TGCAGCGGAAGGGACTCTACCGGCTACAATGAGCAGTTCTTC. Amino acid sequence: CSGRDSTGYNEQFF.

The chain combines TRBV5-1 with TRBJ1-1; D is uncertain. Per the germline V gene, CDR1 is SGHRS and CDR2 is YFSETQ. This CDR3 comprises 14 residues. The V gene lost 4 bases and the J gene lost 2 bases, with 12 bases spanning the gap. The CDR3 nucleotides read TGCGCCAGCAGCCCCGAGTCCGGTAACACTGAAGCTTTCTTT. Its protein is CASSPESGNTEAFF.

The chain is built from TRBV18 and TRBJ1-5, with D uncertain. Germline values: CDR1 KGHSH, CDR2 LQKENI. Between the trimmed V and J ends, which lost 6 bases and 1 base, there was a span of 16 bases. The CDR3 consists of 16 residues. Written as DNA, the CDR3 is TGTGCCAGCTCTCTGGCGGGCCCTTTGAGCAATCAGCCCCAGCATTTT. Amino acid sequence: CASSLAGPLSNQPQHF.

The rearrangement links TRBV7-2 to TRBJ2-2, with 12 positions matching TRBD2. CDR3 length equals 17 residues. V was pared by 1 base and J by 5 bases, with 5 bases of the junction left unmatched. Germline V gene data show CDR1 as SGHTA and CDR2 as FQGNSA. CDR3 nucleotide sequence: TGTGCCAGCAGCTTAGGGGATACTAGCGGGAGGACCGGGGAGCTGTTTTTT. This translates into CASSLGDTSGRTGELFF. Variable domain in full (rest from reference TRBV7-2 and TRBJ2-2): GAGVSQSPSNKVTEKGKDVELRCDPISGHTALYWYRQSLGQGLEFLIYFQGNSAPDKSGLPSDRFSAERTGGSVSTLTIQRTQQEDSAVYLCASSLGDTSGRTGELFFGEGSRLTVL.

V and J are TRBV20-1 and TRBJ2-5; D is uncertain. Germline V gives CDR1 DFQATT, CDR2 SNEGSKA (reference sequence). The CDR3 is made up of 11 amino acids. V lost 6 bases to trimming and J lost 5 bases, with 10 bases between them. This CDR3 is CSAAAQETQYF. The DNA for the CDR3 is TGCAGTGCAGCCGCACAGGAGACCCAGTACTTC.